These 2 T cell receptor beta chains came from one sample sequenced in a study of cytomegalovirus exposure and HLA in healthy donors. The PCR contained 60 Vbeta and 13 Jbeta primers. Generated by immunoSEQ multiplex PCR, the TCRdb table keeps only in-frame clones and is missing some. The sample records 150,000 to 200,000 clones, around 81% being singletons. The sequenced sample consisted of PBMCs. The source is a woman between 18 and 30 years old in good health and CMV-seropositive.

The V and J genes are TRBV10-2 and TRBJ1-4; D perhaps matches TRBD1 (5 bases). CDR1 is WSHSY, CDR2 SAAADI, per germline. The CDR3 has 15 amino acids. V was cut by 6 bases and J by 0 bases, with 11 bases left in between. CDR3 DNA sequence: TGCGCCAGCAGGATCAGGGATGCAACTAATGAAAAACTGTTTTTT. Amino acid sequence: CASRIRDATNEKLFF.

V gene TRBV7-9 combines with J gene TRBJ1-6, with D unclear. This CDR3 region has 14 residues. The germline CDR1 and CDR2 sequences are SEHNR and FQNEAQ (reference sequence). Deletions cut 6 bases from V and 5 bases from J, with 11 bases between. CDR3 DNA: TGTGCCAGCAGTTCAGAGGCAGATAATTCACCCCTCCACTTT. Translated, it gives CASSSEADNSPLHF.